What follows describes a single T cell receptor (beta chain). These data are taken from a study of T cell responses to AZD1222 COVID-19 vaccine. Germline loops: CDR1 LNHDA, CDR2 SQIVND (reference sequence). This CDR3 comprises 14 residues. Unmatched junction bases numbered 8, after V lost 5 bases and J lost 5 bases. The repertoire was sequenced with immunoSEQ multiplex PCR; TCRdb's copy has only in-frame clones and lacks some. The table records under 170,000 clones, around nine tenths of them present only once. The sequence was obtained from an adult who received the AZD1222 COVID-19 vaccine. Source: peripheral blood, taken 28 days after the second AZD1222 dose. This chain uses TRBV19 with TRBJ1-1; TRBD1 aligns across 7 bases. CDR3 DNA: TGTGCCAGTAGTCCAGGGGCCAGGGGGACTGAAGCTTTCTTT. Its protein product is CASSPGARGTEAFF.